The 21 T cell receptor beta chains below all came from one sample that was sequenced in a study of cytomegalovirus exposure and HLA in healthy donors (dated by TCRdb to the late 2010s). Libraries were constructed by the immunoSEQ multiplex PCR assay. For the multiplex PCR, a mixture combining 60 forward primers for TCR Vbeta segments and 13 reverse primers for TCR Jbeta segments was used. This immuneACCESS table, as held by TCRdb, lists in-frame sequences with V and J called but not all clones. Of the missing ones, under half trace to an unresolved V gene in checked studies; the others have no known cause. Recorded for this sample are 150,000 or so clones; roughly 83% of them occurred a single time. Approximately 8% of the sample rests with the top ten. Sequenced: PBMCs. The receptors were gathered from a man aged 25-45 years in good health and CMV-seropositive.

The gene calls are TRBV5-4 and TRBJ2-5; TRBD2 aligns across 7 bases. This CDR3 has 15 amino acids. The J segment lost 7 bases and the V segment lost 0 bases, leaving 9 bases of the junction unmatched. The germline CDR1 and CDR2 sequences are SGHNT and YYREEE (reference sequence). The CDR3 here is CASSLAGGGGVTQYF. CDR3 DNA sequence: TGTGCCAGCAGCTTGGCCGGCGGGGGAGGGGTGACCCAGTACTTC.

CDR3 sequence (DNA): TGTGCCAGCAGCTTAGTAGTGGGGGCGGACAATGAGCAGTTCTTC. Its translation is CASSLVVGADNEQFF. The gene calls are TRBV13 and TRBJ2-1, with a possible D match to TRBD1 (6 bases). The CDR3 consists of 15 residues. From germline, CDR1 is PRHDT and CDR2 FYEKMQ (reference sequence). Between the trimmed V and J ends, which lost 1 base and 5 bases, there was a span of 12 bases.

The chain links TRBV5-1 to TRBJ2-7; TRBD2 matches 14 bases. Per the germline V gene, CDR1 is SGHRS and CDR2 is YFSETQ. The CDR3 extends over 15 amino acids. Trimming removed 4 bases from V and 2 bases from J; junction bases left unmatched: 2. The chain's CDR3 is CASSLGLAGAYEQYF. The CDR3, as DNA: TGCGCCAGCAGCCTGGGACTAGCGGGAGCCTACGAGCAGTACTTC.

The CDR3 nucleotides are TGCAGCGTTGGGGGAATGAAAAGATCAGGGGGTGAGTATGGCTACACCTTC. Its protein is CSVGGMKRSGGEYGYTF. The rearrangement uses TRBV29-1 and TRBJ1-2, with 7 bases lining up with TRBD1. This CDR3 contains 17 residues. V lost 4 bases, J lost 5 bases, and 19 bases stayed unmatched. Looked up from germline, CDR1 is SQVTM and CDR2 is ANQGSEA.

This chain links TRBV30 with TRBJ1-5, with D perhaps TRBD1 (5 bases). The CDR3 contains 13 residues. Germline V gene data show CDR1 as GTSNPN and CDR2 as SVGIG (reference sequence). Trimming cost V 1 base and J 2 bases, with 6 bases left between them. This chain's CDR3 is CAWSAGGNQPQHF. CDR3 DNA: TGTGCCTGGAGTGCGGGGGGCAATCAGCCCCAGCATTTT.

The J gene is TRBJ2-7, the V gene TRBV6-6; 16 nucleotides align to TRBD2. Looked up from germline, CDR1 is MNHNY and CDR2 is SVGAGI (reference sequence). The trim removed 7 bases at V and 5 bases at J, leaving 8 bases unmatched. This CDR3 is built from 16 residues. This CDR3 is CASTGTSGRAGDEQYF. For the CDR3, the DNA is TGTGCCAGCACCGGGACTAGCGGGAGGGCCGGCGACGAGCAGTACTTC.

This chain's CDR3 is CASSFPPGTSKNIQYF. As DNA, the CDR3 is TGTGCCAGCAGTTTTCCACCCGGGACTAGTAAAAACATTCAGTACTTC. This chain joins TRBV6-5 and TRBJ2-4; 8 bases map to TRBD2. The germline CDR1 and CDR2 sequences are MNHEY and SVGAGI. The J segment lost 4 bases and the V segment lost 4 bases, leaving 9 bases of the junction unmatched. This CDR3 contains 16 residues.

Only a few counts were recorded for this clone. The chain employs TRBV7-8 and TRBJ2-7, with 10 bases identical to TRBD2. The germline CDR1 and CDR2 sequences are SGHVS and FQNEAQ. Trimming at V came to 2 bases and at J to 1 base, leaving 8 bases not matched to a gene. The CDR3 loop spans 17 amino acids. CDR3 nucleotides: TGTGCCAGCAGCTTAATGCCCCCAGCGGGAGGGTCCTACGAGCAGTACTTC. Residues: CASSLMPPAGGSYEQYF.

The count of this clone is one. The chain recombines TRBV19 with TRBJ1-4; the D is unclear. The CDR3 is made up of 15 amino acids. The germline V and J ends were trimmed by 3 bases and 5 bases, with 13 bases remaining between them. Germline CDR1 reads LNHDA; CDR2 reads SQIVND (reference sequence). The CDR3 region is CASSIPGATNEKLFF. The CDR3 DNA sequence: TGTGCCAGTAGTATTCCGGGAGCTACGAATGAAAAACTGTTTTTT. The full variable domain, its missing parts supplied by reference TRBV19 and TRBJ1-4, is DGGITQSPKYLFRKEGQNVTLSCEQNLNHDAMYWYRQDPGQGLRLIYYSQIVNDFQKGDIAEGYSVSREKKESFPLTVTSAQKNPTAFYLCASSIPGATNEKLFFGSGTQLSVL.

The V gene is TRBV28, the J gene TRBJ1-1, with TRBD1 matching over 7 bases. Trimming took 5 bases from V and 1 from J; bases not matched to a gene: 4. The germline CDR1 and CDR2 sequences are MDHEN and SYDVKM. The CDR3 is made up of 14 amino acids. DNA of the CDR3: TGTGCCAGCAGTCCAGACAGGGCGAACACTGAAGCTTTCTTT. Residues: CASSPDRANTEAFF.

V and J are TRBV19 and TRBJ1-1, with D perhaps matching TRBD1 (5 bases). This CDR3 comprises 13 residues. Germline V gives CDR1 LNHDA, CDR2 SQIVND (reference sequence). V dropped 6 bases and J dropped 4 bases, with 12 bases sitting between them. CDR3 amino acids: CASRIRGTTEAFF. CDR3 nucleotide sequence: TGTGCCAGTAGAATCCGGGGGACCACTGAAGCTTTCTTT.

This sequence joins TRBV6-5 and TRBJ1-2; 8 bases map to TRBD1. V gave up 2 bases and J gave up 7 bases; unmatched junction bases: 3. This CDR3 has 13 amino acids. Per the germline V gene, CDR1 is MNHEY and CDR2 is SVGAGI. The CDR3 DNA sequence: TGTGCCAGCAGTTACGGGACAGGAGGTGGCTACACCTTC. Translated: CASSYGTGGGYTF.

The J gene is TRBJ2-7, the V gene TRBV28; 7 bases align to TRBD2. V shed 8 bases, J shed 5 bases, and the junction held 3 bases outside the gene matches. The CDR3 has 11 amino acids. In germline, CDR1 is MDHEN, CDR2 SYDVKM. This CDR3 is CASGRANEQYF. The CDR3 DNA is TGTGCCAGCGGGAGGGCCAACGAGCAGTACTTC.

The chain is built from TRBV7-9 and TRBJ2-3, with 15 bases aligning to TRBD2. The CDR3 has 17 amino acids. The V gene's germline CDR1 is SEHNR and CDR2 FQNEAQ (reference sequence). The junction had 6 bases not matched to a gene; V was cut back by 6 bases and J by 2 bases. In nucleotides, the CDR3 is TGTGCCAGCAGGGCAGGGACTAGCGGGGGGTCCACAGATACGCAGTATTTT. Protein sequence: CASRAGTSGGSTDTQYF.

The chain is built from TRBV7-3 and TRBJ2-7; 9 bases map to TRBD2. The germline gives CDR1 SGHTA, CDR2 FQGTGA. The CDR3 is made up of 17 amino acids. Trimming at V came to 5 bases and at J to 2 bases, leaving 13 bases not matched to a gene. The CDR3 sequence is CASSLTRAAGGPYEQYF. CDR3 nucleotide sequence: TGTGCCAGCAGCCTCACGAGGGCGGCGGGAGGGCCCTACGAGCAGTACTTC.

The DNA of the CDR3 is TGTGCCAGCAGCATCTCCGGGACAGGTTACGAGCAGTACTTC. It codes for CASSISGTGYEQYF. V and J are TRBV7-9 and TRBJ2-7; the match to TRBD1 covers 8 bases. In germline, CDR1 is SEHNR, CDR2 FQNEAQ (reference sequence). The CDR3 has 14 amino acids. J gave up 4 bases and V 5 bases, and 7 bases lay outside the gene matches.

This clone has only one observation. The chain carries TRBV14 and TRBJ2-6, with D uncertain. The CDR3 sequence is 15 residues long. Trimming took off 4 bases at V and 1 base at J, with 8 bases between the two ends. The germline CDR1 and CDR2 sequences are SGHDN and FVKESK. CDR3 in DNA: TGTGCCAGCAGCCCCCGTGAGTCTGGGGCCAACGTCCTGACTTTC. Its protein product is CASSPRESGANVLTF. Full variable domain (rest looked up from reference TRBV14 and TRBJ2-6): EAGVTQFPSHSVIEKGQTVTLRCDPISGHDNLYWYRRVMGKEIKFLLHFVKESKQDESGMPNNRFLAERTGGTYSTLKVQPAELEDSGVYFCASSPRESGANVLTFGAGSRLTVL.

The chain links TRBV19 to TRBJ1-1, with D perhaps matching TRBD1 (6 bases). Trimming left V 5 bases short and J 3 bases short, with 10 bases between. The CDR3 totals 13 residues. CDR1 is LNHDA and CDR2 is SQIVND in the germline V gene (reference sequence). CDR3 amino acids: CASSSKGDTEAFF. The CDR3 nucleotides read TGTGCCAGTAGTTCCAAGGGGGACACTGAAGCTTTCTTT.

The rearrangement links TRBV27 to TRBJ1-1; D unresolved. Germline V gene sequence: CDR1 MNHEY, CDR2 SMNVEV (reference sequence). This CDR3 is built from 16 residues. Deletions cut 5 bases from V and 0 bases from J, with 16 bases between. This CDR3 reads CASSPYPQSMNTEAFF. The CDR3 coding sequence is TGTGCCAGCAGTCCATACCCACAGTCCATGAACACTGAAGCTTTCTTT.

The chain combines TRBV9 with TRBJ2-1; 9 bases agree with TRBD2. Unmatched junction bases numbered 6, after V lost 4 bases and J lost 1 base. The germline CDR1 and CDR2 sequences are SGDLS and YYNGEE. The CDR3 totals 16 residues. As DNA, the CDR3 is TGTGCCAGCAGCCCCGGGAGCGGGGGGTCCTACAATGAGCAGTTCTTC. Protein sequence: CASSPGSGGSYNEQFF.

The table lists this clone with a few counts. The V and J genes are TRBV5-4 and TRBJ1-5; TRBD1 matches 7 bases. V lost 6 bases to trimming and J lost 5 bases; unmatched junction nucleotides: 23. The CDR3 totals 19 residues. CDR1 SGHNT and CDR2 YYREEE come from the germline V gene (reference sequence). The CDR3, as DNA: TGTGCCAGCACTGAGAACCGGGACAGAGGCGAAGAGGTCGATCAGCCCCAGCATTTT. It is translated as CASTENRDRGEEVDQPQHF.